This TCR beta chain is drawn from a study of blood T cell repertoires in COVID-19. TCRdb's table, derived via immunoSEQ multiplex PCR, lists solely in-frame clones and lacks some. Among a few hundred thousand clones, about 88% were seen once, and the ten largest hold around 6.3%. Per the germline V gene, CDR1 is LGHDT and CDR2 is YNNKEL (reference sequence). Trimming pared 0 bases from V and 4 bases from J, leaving 12 bases between. The CDR3 length is 15 residues. Sequencing input: PBMCs or T cells enriched from blood (not recorded which). This clonotype originated in a woman between 50 and 59 years old who had been exposed to COVID-19. V is TRBV3-1 (or the pseudogene TRBV3-2) and J is TRBJ2-5, with D perhaps TRBD1 (5 bases). CDR3 DNA: TGTGCCAGCAGCCAAGACTGGGGCCGGGCAGAGACCCAGTACTTC. Its translation is CASSQDWGRAETQYF.